This T cell receptor (beta chain) was identified during a study of a mutant IDH1 vaccine in newly diagnosed glioma listed by TCRdb under 2021. Background for the entire study: Vaccination was initiated 4-6 weeks after radiotherapy alone, or concurrently with temozolomide cycles in the chemotherapy-containing groups. Of the 32 patients who were treated, about 62% were male and about 40% were female, and the mean age was approximately 40 years. Prior to enrollment, patients had been given standard therapy consisting of radiotherapy alone, temozolomide alone, or radiochemotherapy with temozolomide, with the combination given to most patients. For exploratory analyses, about two dozen treated patients had longitudinal TCRB deep sequencing done wherever samples were available. Peripheral blood was drawn at six visits: V03 (baseline), V05, V07, V10, V12 and V13. The week-35 safety follow-up took place at visit V12, and the week-47 end of study took place at visit V13. Study-wide findings and limitations: Availability determined which PBMC samples were chosen for TCRB deep sequencing. Immune responses induced by the vaccine were seen in roughly 95% of patients across multiple MHC alleles. The authors noted that analyses of patient blood samples could not be reproduced because of sample limitations. Changes in the top peripheral T cell clonotypes picked up by TCRB sequencing did not appear to be linked to pseudoprogression.

Compared with germline, V lacks 2 bases and J lacks 0 bases; bases without a gene match: 4. Reading from cysteine to phenylalanine, the CDR3 counts 15 amino acids. Just the 45-base CDR3 DNA is kept, in frame starting at base 1. In the germline V gene, CDR1 corresponds to SGHRS and CDR2 to YFSETQ. Interpreted using the paper, the time point label stands for: week 35, safety follow-up. Every vaccine dose consisted of 300 ug of a 20-mer mutant IDH1 peptide in Montanide, administered subcutaneously together with topical imiquimod. Eight vaccinations were administered to patients in weeks 1, 3, 5, 7, 11, 15, 19 and 23, corresponding to visits V03 through V10. The donors had newly diagnosed IDH1-mutant astrocytomas of WHO grade 3 or 4 that showed loss of nuclear ATRX. The samples were drawn from NOA16, a multicentre, single-arm, open-label phase I trial in Germany that tested a mutant IDH1 peptide vaccine in humans for the first time. Genomic DNA for TCRB sequencing was extracted from EDTA blood using the DNeasy Blood and Tissue Kit.

Libraries were built with the immunoSEQ multiplex PCR assay. Rearranged TCR beta chain sequences were amplified with the hsTCRB Kit following the manufacturer's protocol. Sequencing of TCRB libraries was carried out on an Illumina MiSeq. The authors processed their data as follows. The kit vendor's proprietary platform handled demultiplexing, trimming and gene mapping. The table was pulled from immuneACCESS by TCRdb, which kept in-frame rearrangements only. Such tables lose some clones; where checked, under half of the loss comes from unresolved V genes, and the rest has no known cause. D and trimming come from the DNA, and the V and J calls and clone size come from that table. The sample includes more than 55,000 clones, with 80% to 85% observed a single time. The top ten clonotypes cover 3.5% to 5% of the sample. Details on this clone: What antigen it recognizes has not been identified. Per-base quality was not reported, and no clone a single base away is much larger than it.

The sequences come from PBMCs, collected from a glioma patient whose treatment included an IDH1 peptide vaccine. This TCR came from a man aged 30 to 39 with glioma. The sequence links TRBV5-1 to TRBJ2-7, with 8 middle bases fitting TRBD2. CDR3 reads: CASSFLAGTSYEQYF. The sequenced DNA is TGCGCCAGCAGCTTCTTAGCGGGGACCTCCTACGAGCAGTACTTC.